One T cell receptor (beta chain) is described in this entry. Antigen specificity is unknown. Clones were read by immunoSEQ multiplex PCR, and TCRdb kept only the in-frame ones, dropping some. The sample consists of some 48,000 clones, around 74% of them appearing once. The V segment lost 5 bases and the J segment 5 bases; nucleotides outside the gene matches: 6. Germline CDR1 SGHTA, CDR2 FQGNSA. The CDR3 sequence is 15 residues long. The data derive from a study of OX40 agonist ivuxolimab in advanced cancers. Looking at the study overall: The drug used for patients, ivuxolimab, was an agonistic anti-OX40 (CD134) antibody. Whole-study results and caveats: At 0.1 to 3.0 mg/kg, CD4+ and CD8+ blood T cells expanded clonally by week 6.

The chain combines TRBV7-2 with TRBJ1-6; 7 bases map to TRBD1. The material sequenced was CD4+ or CD8+ T cells sorted from blood, taken in a trial of the OX40 agonist ivuxolimab. The TCR originated in an adult with an advanced solid tumor such as melanoma, head and neck, liver or kidney cancer. The CDR3, as DNA: TGTGCCAGCAGCCCCCGACAGGGCAATAATTCACCCCTCCACTTT. Its translation is CASSPRQGNNSPLHF.